This T cell receptor beta chain is from a study of regulatory T cells in long-lasting Graves disease. Time point indicated: persistent/refractory GD, antithyroid drugs over 5 years with positive TRAb. Making the TCR library involved RNA that had been extracted from PBMCs. At least ten counts were recorded for this clonotype. One end of the junction does not line up with germline, which may come from a read error. CDR3-region Arm-PCR and iRepertoire HTBI primers produced the TCR beta libraries. MiXCR, run by TCRdb on the multiplex PCR reads, gives a single entry per CDR3 protein. This sample yields hundreds of thousands of distinct CDR3 sequences, of which around a fifth are seen a single time; 14% belongs to the top ten. The source was peripheral blood mononuclear cells (PBMCs), collected when the disease was refractory, from a patient treated with antithyroid drugs. This sequence originates from a female donor with Graves disease.

The CDR3 nucleotides are TGTGCCAGCAGTCAAGCGGGAGTTTACGAGCAGTACTTC. The encoded protein is CASSQAGVYEQYF. The chain links TRBV3-1 to TRBJ2-7; 8 nucleotides align to TRBD2. From germline, CDR1 is LGHDT and CDR2 YNNKEL (reference sequence). CDR3 length: 13 residues.